This T cell receptor beta chain derives from a study of cytotoxic CD8 clonotypes in ibrutinib-treated CLL. Details on this clone: Other DNA sequences within the sample encode an identical CDR3.

Trimming cost V 2 bases and J 1 base, with 5 bases left between them. Germline CDR1 is SGDLS and CDR2 is YYNGEE. The CDR3 contains 13 residues. Profiling relied on immunoSEQ multiplex PCR, and the TCRdb table lists in-frame clones only, not all of them. This table has over 120,000 clones, about 79% appearing once. This rearrangement joins TRBV9 to TRBJ2-3, with no clear D. This receptor was taken from a human donor with chronic lymphocytic leukemia. The sequencing here drew on PBMCs, taken after 12 months of ibrutinib treatment. The CDR3 is CASSVGGTDTQYF. Written as DNA, the CDR3 is TGTGCCAGCAGCGTGGGCGGCACAGATACGCAGTATTTT.